This T cell receptor (beta chain) was captured in a study of blood T cells in healthy people across ages. Researchers collected about 9.6 milliliters of peripheral blood from every single donor. The second PCR ran about 6 to 12 cycles with a sample-barcoded 5' primer and J-beta primers. TCRdb re-called the 5' RACE reads through MiXCR, storing one row per CDR3 protein. Here the sample spans about 800,000 distinct CDR3 sequences, about 62% being singletons. This clonotype was observed a handful of times. With 1 base removed from V and 4 bases from J, the gap between germline ends came to 10 bases. The CDR3 has 14 residues.

The sample was blood. The chain uses TRBV12-3 or TRBV12-4 and TRBJ1-2, with a weak D call TRBD1 (5 bases). The receptor's source is a man aged 25 to 40 in good health. Written as DNA, the CDR3 is TGTGCCAGCAGTTTAGGGTCCGGGGGCTATGGCTACACCTTC. Its translation is CASSLGSGGYGYTF.